This TCR beta chain was found in a study of control samples from healthy donors and cancer patients (dated by TCRdb to the early 2020s). The protocol used for the library was the immunoSEQ multiplex PCR assay. TCRdb took over this immuneACCESS table, retaining in-frame rearrangements with V and J assigned. Such tables are incomplete; in checked studies, under half of the missing clones stem from an unresolved V gene, and the remainder is unexplained. This sample gives about 150,000 clones in total; around 90% of them show up just once. 4.9% of the sample comes from the top ten. Including the terminal cysteine and phenylalanine, the CDR3 comprises 15 residues. This entry keeps only the CDR3 DNA: 45 bases, framed from base 1. V is shortened by 0 bases, J by 6 bases, and the region joining them spans 14 bases. CDR1 LNHDA and CDR2 SQIVND are derived from the germline V gene (reference sequence). This clone was observed a handful of times. What this receptor recognizes is not known. No clone much larger than this one lies a single base away; base qualities are absent.

The receptor was derived from a man aged 25 to 45 in good health. The chain was built from TRBV19 and TRBJ2-5; the D gene lacks a confident call. The specimen was blood. The bases read TGTGCCAGTAGTATAGAGGCCGGACCCCTGAAGACCCAGTACTTC. It encodes CASSIEAGPLKTQYF.